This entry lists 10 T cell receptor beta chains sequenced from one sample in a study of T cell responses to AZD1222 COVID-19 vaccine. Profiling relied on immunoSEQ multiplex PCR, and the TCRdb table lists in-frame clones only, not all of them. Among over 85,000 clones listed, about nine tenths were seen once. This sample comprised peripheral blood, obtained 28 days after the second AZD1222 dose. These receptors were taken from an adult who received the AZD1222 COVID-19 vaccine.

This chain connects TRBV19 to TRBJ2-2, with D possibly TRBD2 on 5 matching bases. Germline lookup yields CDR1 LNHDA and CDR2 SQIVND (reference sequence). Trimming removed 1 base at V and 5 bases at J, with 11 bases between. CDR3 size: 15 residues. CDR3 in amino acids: CASSIATGSTGELFF. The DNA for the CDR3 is TGTGCCAGTAGTATAGCAACGGGGTCGACCGGGGAGCTGTTTTTT.

CDR3 loop: CASSDPGQGIYGYTF. The DNA for the CDR3 is TGCGCCAGCAGTGACCCAGGACAGGGCATCTATGGCTACACCTTC. The chain has TRBV10-1 and TRBJ1-2; 8 bases agree with TRBD1. The CDR3 sequence is 15 residues long. The germline gives CDR1 WNHNN, CDR2 SYGVQD (reference sequence). V gave up 3 bases and J gave up 4 bases; unmatched junction bases: 7.

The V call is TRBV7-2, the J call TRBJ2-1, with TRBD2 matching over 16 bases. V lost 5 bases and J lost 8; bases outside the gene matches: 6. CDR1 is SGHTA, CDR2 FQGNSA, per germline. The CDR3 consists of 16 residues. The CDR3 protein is CASSLGLAGGADEQFF. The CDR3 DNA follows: TGTGCCAGCAGCCTGGGACTAGCGGGAGGGGCGGATGAGCAGTTCTTC.

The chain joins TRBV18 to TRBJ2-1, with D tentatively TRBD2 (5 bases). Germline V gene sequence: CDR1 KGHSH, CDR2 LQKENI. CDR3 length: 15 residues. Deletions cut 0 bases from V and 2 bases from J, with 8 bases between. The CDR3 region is CASSPPQRPYNEQFF. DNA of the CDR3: TGTGCCAGCTCACCACCCCAGCGGCCCTACAATGAGCAGTTCTTC.

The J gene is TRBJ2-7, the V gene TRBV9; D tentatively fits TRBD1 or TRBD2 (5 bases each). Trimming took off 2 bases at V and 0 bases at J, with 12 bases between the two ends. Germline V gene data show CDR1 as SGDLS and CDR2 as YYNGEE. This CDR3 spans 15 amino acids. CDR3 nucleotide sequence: TGTGCCAGCAGCGTCTCCGGGACGAGCTCCTACGAGCAGTACTTC. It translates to CASSVSGTSSYEQYF. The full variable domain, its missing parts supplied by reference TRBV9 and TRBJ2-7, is DSGVTQTPKHLITATGQRVTLRCSPRSGDLSVYWYQQSLDQGLQFLIQYYNGEERAKGNILERFSAQQFPDLHSELNLSSLELGDSALYFCASSVSGTSSYEQYFGPGTRLTVT.

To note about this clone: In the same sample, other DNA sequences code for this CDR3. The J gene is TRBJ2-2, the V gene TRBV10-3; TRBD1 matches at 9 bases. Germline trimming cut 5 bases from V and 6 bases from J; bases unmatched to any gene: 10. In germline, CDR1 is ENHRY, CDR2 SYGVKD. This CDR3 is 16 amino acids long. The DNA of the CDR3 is TGTGCCATCAGTCCTTCTACAGGGGGCGCCCCCGGGGAGCTGTTTTTT. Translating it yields CAISPSTGGAPGELFF.

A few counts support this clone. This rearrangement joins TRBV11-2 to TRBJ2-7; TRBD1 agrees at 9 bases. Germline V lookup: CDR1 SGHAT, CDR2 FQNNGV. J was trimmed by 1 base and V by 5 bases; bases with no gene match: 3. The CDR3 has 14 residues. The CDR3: CASSPGQGSYEQYF. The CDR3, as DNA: TGTGCCAGCAGCCCGGGACAGGGATCCTACGAGCAGTACTTC.

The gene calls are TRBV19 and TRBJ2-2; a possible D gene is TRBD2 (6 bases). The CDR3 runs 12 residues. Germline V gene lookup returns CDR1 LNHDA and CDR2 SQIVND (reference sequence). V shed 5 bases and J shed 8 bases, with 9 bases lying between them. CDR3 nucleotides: TGTGCCAGTAGTGGCGGGGTTGGGGAGCTGTTTTTT. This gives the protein CASSGGVGELFF.

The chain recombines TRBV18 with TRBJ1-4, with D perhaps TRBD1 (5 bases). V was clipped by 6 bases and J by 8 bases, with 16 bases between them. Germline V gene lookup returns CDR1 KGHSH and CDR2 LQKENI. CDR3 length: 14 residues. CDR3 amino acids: CASSIRGGREKLFF. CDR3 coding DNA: TGTGCCAGCTCCATCCGGGGGGGGAGAGAAAAACTGTTTTTT.

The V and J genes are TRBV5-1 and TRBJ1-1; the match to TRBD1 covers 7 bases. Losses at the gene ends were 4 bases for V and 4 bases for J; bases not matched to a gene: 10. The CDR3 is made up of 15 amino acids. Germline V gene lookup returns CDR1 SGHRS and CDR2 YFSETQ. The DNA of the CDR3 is TGCGCCAGCAGCGAGGGACAGACCATGGGCACTGAAGCTTTCTTT. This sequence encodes CASSEGQTMGTEAFF.